This T cell receptor (beta chain) was captured in a study of T-cell memory formation after mild COVID-19. Whole-study results and caveats: Day 37-peaking second-wave clones had unconfirmed SARS-CoV-2 specificity.

The germline V gene encodes CDR1 MGHRA and CDR2 YSYEKL. Trimming took 0 bases from V and 8 from J, leaving 16 bases between them. The length of the CDR3 is 16 residues. TCRdb itself ran the 5' RACE reads through MiXCR, one entry per CDR3 protein. The sample carries approximately 340,000 distinct CDR3 sequences, about a sixth recorded once. There are a few counts of this clonotype. Its cognate antigen is unknown. Sequenced sample: PBMCs or a T cell subset sorted from them (not recorded which). The source is a man between 18 and 35 years old who had mild COVID-19 (a few samples of this study predate the infection). Cell type and time point are not known. This rearrangement joins TRBV4-1 to TRBJ1-4; unclear D gene. CDR3 nucleotide sequence: TGCGCCAGCAGCCAAGACGATACCTTCTCGATCGAAAAACTGTTTTTT. Translated: CASSQDDTFSIEKLFF.